The T cell receptor (beta chain) described here comes from a study of identical twins. Whole-study findings and limits: Out-of-frame alpha sequences shared by twins were enriched for low generation probability. Excess twin sharing in beta out-of-frame sequences was weaker. The analysis was cross-sectional rather than longitudinal within donors.

Only a few counts were recorded for this clonotype. The antigen is unknown. TCRdb re-derived calls from the 5' RACE reads in MiXCR, one entry per CDR3 protein. The sample consists of around 340,000 distinct CDR3 sequences, around 9% of them appearing once. The CDR3 contains 14 residues. Trimming took off 3 bases at V and 4 bases at J, with 12 bases between the two ends. The germline V gene has CDR1 SEHNR and CDR2 FQNEAQ (reference sequence). The V gene is TRBV7-9, the J gene TRBJ1-2; D gene ambiguous. The receptor was isolated from a woman aged 45-60 years in good health. Sequenced: naive T cells sorted from blood. The CDR3 bases are TGTGCCAGCAGCTTTCAGGAATCCGGCTATGGCTACACCTTC. This gives the protein CASSFQESGYGYTF.